Below are 27 T cell receptor beta chains sequenced from a single sample in a study of identical twins. TCRdb re-analysed the 5' RACE reads in MiXCR, keeping a single row per CDR3 protein. The sample records under 900,000 distinct CDR3 sequences, 15% to 20% being singletons. The data also belong to a second study, concerning T cells expressing NK-cell markers.

Sequenced: PBMCs. The source of these receptors is a woman between 18 and 30 years old in good health.

This clonotype was picked up a small number of times. DNA of the CDR3: TGTGCCAGCACAACGGGAGGCGAGCAGTACTTC. It is translated as CASTTGGEQYF. The chain recombines TRBV6-2 or TRBV6-3 with TRBJ2-7; 7 positions agree with TRBD2. The CDR3 extends over 11 amino acids. In germline, CDR1 is MNHEY, CDR2 SVGEGT. The junction had 3 bases not matched to a gene; V was cut back by 7 bases and J by 6 bases.

This clonotype was found a few times. This rearrangement joins TRBV25-1 to TRBJ2-7; D could derive from TRBD1 or TRBD2 (7 bases each). Germline CDR1 reads MGHDK; CDR2 reads SYGVNS. The CDR3 is made up of 15 amino acids. V was cut by 5 bases and J by 3 bases, with 17 bases left in between. This chain's CDR3 is CASSRPRGGLYEQYF. The CDR3 DNA is TGTGCCAGCAGTCGCCCCAGGGGGGGCCTCTACGAGCAGTACTTC.

This clonotype was seen more than once but under ten times. CDR3 amino acids: CASSLRGFYEQYF. The CDR3 DNA reads as TGTGCCAGCAGCTTAAGGGGTTTCTACGAGCAGTACTTC. The V call is TRBV7-9, the J call TRBJ2-7, with D tentatively TRBD1 (5 bases). V lost 2 bases, J lost 3 bases, and 8 bases lay in between. Germline CDR1 is SEHNR and CDR2 is FQNEAQ (reference sequence). The CDR3 sequence is 13 residues long.

V and J are TRBV20-1 and TRBJ1-2; D is perhaps TRBD1 (5 bases). The length of the CDR3 is 14 residues. In germline, CDR1 is DFQATT, CDR2 SNEGSKA (reference sequence). The V end was cut by 2 bases, the J end by 3 bases, with 13 bases between. CDR3 in amino acids: CSARYTGGDYGYTF. As DNA, the CDR3 is TGCAGTGCTAGATATACCGGGGGGGACTATGGCTACACCTTC.

As concerns this clonotype: At one end the junction does not follow the germline gene, possibly because of a read error. V and J are TRBV6-5 and TRBJ1-1; tentative D call: TRBD1 (5 bases). CDR1 and CDR2 from the germline V gene are MNHEY and SVGAGI. CDR3 length: 14 amino acids. The CDR3 is CASSYVRANTEVFF. The CDR3 nucleotides are TGTGCCAGCAGTTACGTCAGGGCGAACACTGAAGTTTTCTTT.

The rearrangement links TRBV5-6 to TRBJ2-7; D is possibly TRBD1 (6 bases). V was pared by 4 bases and J by 3 bases, with 8 bases between. The CDR3 spans 12 residues. Germline CDR1 and CDR2: SGHDT and YYEEEE. In nucleotides, the CDR3 is TGTGCCAGCAGCATCAGGGGCTACGAGCAGTACTTC. It encodes CASSIRGYEQYF.

The chain employs TRBV5-6 and TRBJ2-7, with D unclear. CDR3 size: 12 residues. Germline CDR1 SGHDT, CDR2 YYEEEE. Trimming took 4 bases from V and 7 from J, leaving 12 bases between them. The CDR3 DNA is TGTGCCAGCAGCATATCTAAATGGGAGCAGTACTTC. It codes for CASSISKWEQYF.

This clonotype has more than one count but fewer than ten. The rearrangement joins TRBV7-8 to TRBJ1-1; TRBD1 is a possible D gene (5 bases). The germline V gene encodes CDR1 SGHVS and CDR2 FQNEAQ. V lost 2 bases and J 5 bases, leaving 18 bases between the germline ends. This CDR3 spans 16 amino acids. CDR3 bases: TGTGCCAGCAGCTTACGATTGAGGGGAGGAGAAACTGAAGCTTTCTTT. As protein: CASSLRLRGGETEAFF.

This clonotype was seen only a few times. The chain has TRBV20-1 and TRBJ2-7; 9 nucleotides align to TRBD2. This CDR3 has 14 residues. The junction had 9 bases not matched to a gene; V was cut back by 4 bases and J by 5 bases. Looked up from germline, CDR1 is DFQATT and CDR2 is SNEGSKA (reference sequence). The CDR3 reads CSAIKVSGGNEQYF. The CDR3 DNA follows: TGCAGTGCTATCAAGGTTAGCGGGGGCAACGAGCAGTACTTC.

This clonotype has only one observation. The chain uses TRBV11-3 and TRBJ2-5, with 9 nucleotides matching TRBD2. The ends lost 5 bases at V and 3 bases at J; junction bases unmatched: 7. The CDR3 consists of 15 residues. Looked up from germline, CDR1 is SGHNT and CDR2 is YENEEA. Written as DNA, the CDR3 is TGTGCCAGCAGCATGATTGGGACTAGCAAAGAGACCCAGTACTTC. As protein: CASSMIGTSKETQYF.

This clonotype was seen a few times. The CDR3 loop reads CASSLDTAEQYF. The CDR3 DNA sequence: TGTGCCAGCAGCTTAGATACCGCGGAGCAGTACTTC. The chain combines TRBV7-9 with TRBJ2-7; D unclear. The V and J ends lost 1 base and 7 bases respectively, with 8 bases between them. Germline CDR1 and CDR2: SEHNR and FQNEAQ (reference sequence). The CDR3 is made up of 12 amino acids.

This clonotype was found many times. The gene calls are TRBV5-1 and TRBJ2-7; either TRBD1 or TRBD2 may supply D (5 bases each). V gave up 0 bases and J gave up 6 bases, with 7 bases separating them. Germline CDR1 and CDR2: SGHRS and YFSETQ. CDR3 size: 12 residues. The DNA of the CDR3 is TGCGCCAGCAGCTTGGCAGGGAGCGAGCAGTACTTC. Protein: CASSLAGSEQYF.

V gene TRBV10-3 combines with J gene TRBJ2-5; D perhaps matches TRBD1 (10 bases). V shed 6 bases and J shed 7 bases, with 36 bases lying between them. Germline CDR1 and CDR2: ENHRY and SYGVKD. The CDR3 is 20 residues long. As DNA, the CDR3 is TGTGCCATCAGCAGAGACAGGGGGCTGGAGAGTAGCGGGAGAATCGGGACCCAGTACTTC. Translation: CAISRDRGLESSGRIGTQYF.

The chain combines TRBV5-6 with TRBJ1-2; D not resolved. This CDR3 comprises 16 residues. V was shortened by 2 bases and J by 6 bases, with 20 bases between the two germline ends. Germline V gene lookup returns CDR1 SGHDT and CDR2 YYEEEE. The CDR3 region has the DNA TGTGCCAGCAGCTTACCCCTTGTAAGTCAGCGAGATGGCTACACCTTC. Translating it yields CASSLPLVSQRDGYTF.

This clonotype turned up a few times. The chain has TRBV18 and TRBJ2-3, with TRBD2 identical over 8 bases. The CDR3 runs 17 residues. Trimming at V came to 3 bases and at J to 3 bases, leaving 11 bases not matched to a gene. The V gene's germline CDR1 is KGHSH and CDR2 LQKENI. The chain's CDR3 is CASSPDRASGWTDTQYF. The CDR3 coding sequence is TGTGCCAGCTCACCCGACCGGGCTAGCGGGTGGACAGATACGCAGTATTTT.

V usage is TRBV11-3 and J usage is TRBJ1-1; the D gene is possibly TRBD1 (6 bases). The CDR3 is made up of 16 amino acids. CDR1 is SGHNT and CDR2 is YENEEA in the germline V gene. V was shortened by 2 bases and J by 3 bases, with 16 bases between the two germline ends. The CDR3 sequence is CASSLRRQDWDTEAFF. CDR3 nucleotides: TGTGCCAGCAGCTTACGGAGACAGGACTGGGACACTGAAGCTTTCTTT.

This clonotype was counted only a few times. This sequence joins TRBV7-9 and TRBJ2-3; 7 nucleotides match TRBD2. This CDR3 is built from 15 residues. CDR1 is SEHNR and CDR2 is FQNEAQ in the germline V gene (reference sequence). Trimming cost V 1 base and J 4 bases; bases outside gene matches: 5. DNA for the CDR3: TGTGCCAGCAGCTTAGTACTAGCGCTCGCAGATACGCAGTATTTT. Translated, it gives CASSLVLALADTQYF.

J is TRBJ1-6 and V is TRBV27; D possibly corresponds to TRBD1 (6 bases). CDR1 is MNHEY, CDR2 SMNVEV, per germline (reference sequence). Trimming took off 6 bases at V and 13 bases at J, with 16 bases between the two ends. The CDR3 has 13 amino acids. The CDR3 loop reads CASSSTGWNPLHF. The CDR3 DNA sequence: TGTGCCAGCAGCTCCACAGGGTGGAACCCCCTCCACTTT.

This clonotype was seen a few times. The chain links TRBV15 to TRBJ2-5, with D possibly being TRBD2 (6 bases). This CDR3 region has 14 residues. Germline V gene sequence: CDR1 LNHNV, CDR2 YYDKDF (reference sequence). Trimming shortened V by 1 base and J by 4 bases, and 10 bases separated the two germline ends. CDR3 in DNA: TGTGCCACCAGCAGAGGAGGAGGGTCAGAGACCCAGTACTTC. Translation gives CATSRGGGSETQYF.

This chain joins TRBV20-1 and TRBJ2-5; unclear D gene. The germline V and J ends were trimmed by 4 bases and 2 bases, with 8 bases remaining between them. This CDR3 spans 12 amino acids. Germline CDR1 and CDR2: DFQATT and SNEGSKA (reference sequence). In nucleotides, the CDR3 is TGCAGTGCTAAGGGCCCACAAGAGACCCAGTACTTC. Its translation is CSAKGPQETQYF.

This chain uses TRBV27 with TRBJ2-1; 10 bases agree with TRBD2. V was clipped by 7 bases and J by 4 bases; unmatched bases: 16. The CDR3 loop spans 18 amino acids. Germline CDR1 MNHEY, CDR2 SMNVEV (reference sequence). The CDR3 nucleotides read TGTGCCAGCACCGTTAAAGGATTAGCGGGGGGACCGTACAATGAGCAGTTCTTC. Its protein is CASTVKGLAGGPYNEQFF.

The V and J genes are TRBV4-1 and TRBJ1-1; 7 bases align to TRBD1. Germline CDR1 reads MGHRA; CDR2 reads YSYEKL. V gave up 4 bases and J gave up 4 bases; unmatched junction bases: 15. The CDR3 extends over 17 amino acids. This CDR3 is CASSLQQGRQGGTEAFF. In DNA form, the CDR3 reads TGCGCCAGCAGCCTGCAACAGGGTCGCCAGGGGGGCACTGAAGCTTTCTTT.

V and J are TRBV6-5 and TRBJ2-5, with 7 bases identical to TRBD2. Germline values: CDR1 MNHEY, CDR2 SVGAGI. J was trimmed by 1 base and V by 2 bases; bases with no gene match: 4. The CDR3 contains 15 residues. This chain's CDR3 is CASSYLGGGQETQYF. The CDR3 nucleotides read TGTGCCAGCAGTTACCTAGGCGGGGGCCAAGAGACCCAGTACTTC.

This clonotype was found a few times. This chain uses TRBV3-1 with TRBJ2-7, with 8 bases fitting TRBD2. Germline values: CDR1 LGHDT, CDR2 YNNKEL (reference sequence). Trimming removed 3 bases from V and 5 bases from J; junction bases left unmatched: 12. There are 16 residues in the CDR3. Written as DNA, the CDR3 is TGTGCCAGCAGCCAGACAGGAGCGGGAGATTTGGACGAGCAGTACTTC. It translates to CASSQTGAGDLDEQYF.

This clonotype was seen a handful of times. The chain has TRBV12-3 or TRBV12-4 and TRBJ2-5; no definite D call. The ends were cut back, 4 bases at V and 5 bases at J, with 8 bases in the middle. This CDR3 region has 12 residues. Written as DNA, the CDR3 is TGTGCCAGCAGTTACGGCCCGGAGACCCAGTACTTC. It specifies CASSYGPETQYF.

This clonotype appeared a few times. The chain uses TRBV11-2 and TRBJ2-1; 8 bases match TRBD2. V shed 5 bases, J shed 5 bases, and the junction held 8 bases outside the gene matches. Per germline, CDR1 SGHAT and CDR2 FQNNGV. The CDR3 is 15 amino acids. CDR3 loop: CASSLSGRRNNEQFF. The DNA of the CDR3 is TGTGCCAGCAGCCTAAGCGGGAGAAGGAACAATGAGCAGTTCTTC.

V and J are TRBV7-9 and TRBJ2-7; D not certain. V lost 5 bases, J lost 7 bases, and 12 bases lay in between. Germline assignment: CDR1 SEHNR and CDR2 FQNEAQ (reference sequence). CDR3 length: 12 amino acids. The CDR3 here is CASSPGRIEQYF. CDR3 nucleotide sequence: TGTGCCAGCAGCCCGGGCCGCATTGAGCAGTACTTC.